The sequence of this T cell receptor (beta chain) was determined in a study of CD8+CD57+ T cells in acquired aplastic anemia. The template for TCR beta VDJ and CDR3 sequence profiling was genomic DNA. TCRdb called the reads again in MiXCR, with one record for every CDR3 protein. Altogether fewer than 200,000 distinct CDR3 sequences are present, less than 60% being singletons, with the ten largest covering under 1.2%. V shed 2 bases and J shed 0 bases, with 11 bases lying between them. The CDR3 consists of 15 residues. Germline V gene data show CDR1 as SGHTA and CDR2 as FQGNSA. CD8+CD57+ cell expansion had been shown by flow cytometry in patients chosen for sequencing.

The gene calls are TRBV7-2 and TRBJ2-7; D might be TRBD2 (5 bases). The clonotype comes from a human donor with aplastic anemia. Sequencing was done on a sample of sorted CD4+, CD8+, or CD8+CD57+ T cells (not recorded which) from PBMCs. CDR3 coding DNA: TGTGCCAGCAGCTTACAGGTTAGCGACTCCTACGAGCAGTACTTC. Translation: CASSLQVSDSYEQYF.